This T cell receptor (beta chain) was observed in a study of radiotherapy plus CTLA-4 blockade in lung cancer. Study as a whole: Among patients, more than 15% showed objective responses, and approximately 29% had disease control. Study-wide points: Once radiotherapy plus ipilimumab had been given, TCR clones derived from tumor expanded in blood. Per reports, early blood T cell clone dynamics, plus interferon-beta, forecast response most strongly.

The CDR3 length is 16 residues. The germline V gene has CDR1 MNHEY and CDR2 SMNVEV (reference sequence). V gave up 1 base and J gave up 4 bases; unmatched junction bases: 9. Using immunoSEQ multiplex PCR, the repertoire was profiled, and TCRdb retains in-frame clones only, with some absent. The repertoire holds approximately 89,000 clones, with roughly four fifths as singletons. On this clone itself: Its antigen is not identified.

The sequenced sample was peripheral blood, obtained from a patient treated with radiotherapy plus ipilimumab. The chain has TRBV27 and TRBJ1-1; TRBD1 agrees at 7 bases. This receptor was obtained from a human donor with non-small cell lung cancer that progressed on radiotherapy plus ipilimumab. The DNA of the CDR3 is TGTGCCAGCAGTTTATATGTGACAGGGCCATCCACTGAAGCTTTCTTT. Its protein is CASSLYVTGPSTEAFF.